The T cell receptor (beta chain) described here comes from a study of PD-1 blockade in classical Hodgkin lymphoma. Study-wide context: Patients got intravenous nivolumab 3 mg/kg every 2 weeks.

Study observations and caveats: While CD8+ TCR diversity did not rise significantly by C4D1, CD4+ TCR diversity did. Relapsed/refractory patients reportedly had the lowest baseline TCR diversity, below newly diagnosed patients, who were below healthy donors.

In its sample, this clone was seen a few times. Its specificity is not known. Following autologous stem cell transplantation, relapse occurred in every patient, and exposure to brentuximab vedotin varied. Best outcomes ranged across complete response, partial response and progressive disease. Only in-frame clones appear in the TCRdb table, and some are missing; sequencing was by immunoSEQ multiplex PCR. This sample carries tens of thousands of clones, about two thirds of them seen once, and the ten largest clones take about 5.6%. Sequencing was performed on peripheral blood mononuclear cells (PBMCs), taken at baseline. The clonotype originates from a human donor with classical Hodgkin lymphoma.

CDR3: CAWSTQGGGQPQHF. The CDR3 DNA reads TGTGCCTGGAGTACACAGGGTGGAGGTCAGCCCCAGCATTTT. The genes are TRBV30 and TRBJ1-5; TRBD1 might be the D (6 bases). This CDR3 has 14 amino acids. Trimming pared 2 bases from V and 6 bases from J, leaving 14 bases between. Germline CDR1 and CDR2: GTSNPN and SVGIG (reference sequence).